Below, 3 T cell receptor beta chains from the same sample are listed, as sequenced in a study of human T cells and chemical hapten exposure. TCRdb reanalysed the RACE reads using MiXCR and keeps one entry per CDR3 protein. The profile covers 35,000 to 50,000 distinct CDR3 sequences, with around 4.5% appearing a single time and under 2% taken by the ten largest. Time point noted: healthy volunteer bleed at 2 weeks. Total RNA was extracted from unfractionated whole blood. The sequencing input was whole blood. The source of these receptors is a female donor in good health. Some clones in this sample may be carry-over from other donors' samples.

A few counts support this clonotype. The chain employs TRBV7-9 and TRBJ2-5, with 10 bases fitting TRBD2. Germline assignment: CDR1 SEHNR and CDR2 FQNEAQ (reference sequence). The CDR3 runs 16 residues. J was trimmed by 0 bases and V by 5 bases; bases with no gene match: 6. The CDR3 nucleotides read TGTGCCAGCAGCCCATGGACTAGCGGCTACCAAGAGACCCAGTACTTC. It is translated as CASSPWTSGYQETQYF.

V is TRBV20-1 and J is TRBJ1-4, with 8 bases matching TRBD1. This CDR3 has 14 amino acids. J lost 2 bases, V lost 3 bases, and 2 bases had no gene match. Germline CDR1 DFQATT, CDR2 SNEGSKA (reference sequence). The CDR3 spells CSASRTGTNEKLFF. The DNA for the CDR3 is TGCAGTGCTAGCCGGACAGGGACTAATGAAAAACTGTTTTTT.

This clonotype was counted ten times or more. The CDR3 reads CSARKFQGPGDTQYF. Here the CDR3 DNA reads TGCAGTGCTAGAAAGTTTCAGGGGCCGGGGGATACGCAGTATTTT. This chain joins TRBV20-1 and TRBJ2-3, with D perhaps matching TRBD1 (6 bases). CDR3 length equals 15 residues. The germline CDR1 and CDR2 sequences are DFQATT and SNEGSKA (reference sequence). V gave up 2 bases and J gave up 6 bases, with 18 bases separating them.